This T cell receptor beta chain was captured in a study of chemoradiotherapy in HPV16-positive cancers. Study-level background: Candidate HPV-specific T-cell clones and common TCR motifs came from functional assays in a couple of HPV16-positive patients. Broader study findings: Better recurrence-free survival went with HPV-responsive T-cell expansion in HPV16-positive patients.

Comments on this clone: Its antigen is currently unknown. Compared with germline, one end of the junction differs, possibly owing to a read error.

Repeated repertoire sampling spanned the course of chemoradiotherapy. Germline assignment: CDR1 WNHNN and CDR2 SYGVQD (reference sequence). The CDR3 is 13 residues long. Clones were read by immunoSEQ multiplex PCR, and TCRdb kept only the in-frame ones, dropping some. This sample has about 33,000 clones, with roughly 86% found just once. The receptor comes from a human donor with HPV-associated anogenital cancer. The sample here was blood, taken from a patient who underwent chemoradiotherapy. The rearrangement joins TRBV10-1 to TRBJ2-1; the D gene is possibly TRBD2 (7 bases). CDR3 amino acids: CASSETGGNGQFF. The CDR3 nucleotides read TGCGCCAGCAGTGAAACGGGGGGCAATGGGCAGTTCTTC.